This T cell receptor (beta chain) was obtained from a study of radiation and T cells in renal cell carcinoma. Whole-study results and caveats: No pretreatment tumor biopsies were available for baseline clonotypes.

The time point here: blood 4 weeks post-SBRT, at nephrectomy. As to treatment: 15 Gy SBRT to primary tumor, nephrectomy 4 weeks later. Sequencing was performed with immunoSEQ multiplex PCR; in TCRdb, only in-frame clones are kept and a portion is missing. The sample shows about 78,000 clones, roughly nine tenths of them seen only once. Concerning this clone itself: Its antigen is currently unknown.

The sequence came from a woman between 65 and 79 years old with renal cell carcinoma. The sample here was blood, taken from a patient whose treatment included radiotherapy and nephrectomy.

The CDR3 DNA reads as TGCGCCAGCAGCTTGAAGGAGGGACAGGGGGCAAAACTGTTTTTT. This sequence encodes CASSLKEGQGAKLFF. This rearrangement joins TRBV5-1 to TRBJ1-4; TRBD1 matches at 12 bases. This CDR3 spans 15 amino acids. With 1 base clipped from V and 10 bases from J, the junction kept 5 bases outside the gene matches. Per germline, CDR1 SGHRS and CDR2 YFSETQ.